This T cell receptor (beta chain) was captured by sequencing in a study of blood T cell repertoires in COVID-19 (dated by TCRdb to 2020 to 2021). Regarding the study in general: Samples from collaborators originated in the United States, Italy and Spain and spanned both the acute and convalescent phases of COVID-19. Nearly every sample came with metadata listing a de-identified subject ID, COVID-19 status, age in years and sex. The repertoires were made available in a free public database intended to serve as a resource for research on the immune response to SARS-CoV-2. The prospective study material was composed of cDNA or gDNA derived from T cells, B-cell-depleted T cells, or PBMCs. Samples were obtained from the ongoing ImmuneRACE study (first 160 participants) and from some 1,200 subjects provided by 6 global collaborators. Subjects who had been exposed to COVID-19, were actively infected with it, or had recovered from it provided the deeply sampled blood TCRbeta repertoires that made up the dataset. Where HLA class I and class II types were available, the types were taken from metadata supplied by the sample provider, not from assay-based typing. Results and caveats for the whole study, not just this receptor: The quantity of clinical and demographic metadata differed by source and by participant and was supplied without curation.

The collaborating institutions used their own protocols to collect whole blood in K2EDTA tubes. For TCRbeta analysis, collaborator samples were shipped as frozen whole blood, as isolated PBMCs, or as DNA extracted from either sample type. TCRbeta CDR3 regions were amplified from genomic DNA using the immunoSEQ Assay, a bias-controlled multiplex PCR. The authors' pipeline ran thus. Within the assay, amplification of reference gene primers was used to estimate how many nucleated cells each sample contained. Sequence reads were collapsed and filtered to measure the absolute abundance of every unique TCRbeta CDR3 rearrangement. For each sample, productive Simpson clonality was calculated as the square root of Simpson's diversity index across productive rearrangements. Imported from immuneACCESS, the table was reduced by TCRdb to in-frame sequences with V and J called. These copies leave out some clones; in studies compared against another copy, an unresolved V gene accounts for under half, and the cause of the remainder is not known. V, J and clone size were drawn from that table, and D and trimming were deduced from the DNA. For this sample there are about 140,000 clones; around 90% appear just once. Of the sample, roughly 1.4% is held by the ten largest clones.

The CDR3 runs 13 amino acids, cysteine and phenylalanine included. Only the CDR3 region is kept as DNA, spanning 39 bases read in frame from base 1. CDR1 and CDR2 were assigned from the germline V gene (reference sequence) as LNHDA and SQIVND. Unmatched junction bases come to 8, with V trimmed by 3 bases and J by 12 bases. A word on this clone: Its antigen remains unidentified. The record has no base qualities; no much larger clone is one base away.

The sample consisted of peripheral blood. The chain is made from TRBV19 and TRBJ1-1, and 9 junctional nucleotides match TRBD1. The sequence was collected from a woman in her fifties or sixties with acute or convalescent COVID-19. The nucleotide sequence is given as TGTGCCAGTAGTATCGTGACAGGGGGGAGGTCTTTCTTT. Translated, it reads CASSIVTGGRSFF. The CDR3, completed at both ends by the reference TRBV19 and TRBJ1-1 genes, gives the full variable domain DGGITQSPKYLFRKEGQNVTLSCEQNLNHDAMYWYRQDPGQGLRLIYYSQIVNDFQKGDIAEGYSVSREKKESFPLTVTSAQKNPTAFYLCASSIVTGGRSFFGQGTRLTVV.